This T cell receptor (beta chain) was recorded in a study of T-cell memory formation after mild COVID-19. Study as a whole: Largely donor-specific TCR clusters were found.

This clonotype has more than one count but fewer than ten. Its specificity is unknown. Per the germline V gene, CDR1 is SGDLS and CDR2 is YYNGEE. V lost 1 base and J lost 5; bases outside the gene matches: 6. There are 15 residues in the CDR3. The study, taken as a whole, reports: The study found balanced CD4/CD8 in clones contracting day 15 to 85 and a CD4+ lean in later expanders.

The 5'RACE method, run with constant-segment primers, produced TCR alpha and TCR beta cDNA libraries (carrying sample barcodes and UMIs). TCRdb ran MiXCR on the 5' RACE reads and lists one entry per CDR3 protein. The sample yields about 560,000 distinct CDR3 sequences, 15% to 20% seen once. Sequences were obtained from PBMCs or a T cell subset sorted from them (not recorded which). The clonotype originates from an adult woman who had mild COVID-19 (a few samples of this study predate the infection). Cell type and time point are not known. The chain joins TRBV9 to TRBJ2-5; TRBD2 agrees at 9 bases. This chain's CDR3 is CASSVLAGRQETQYF. The DNA of the CDR3 is TGTGCCAGCAGCGTACTAGCGGGGCGGCAGGAGACCCAGTACTTC.